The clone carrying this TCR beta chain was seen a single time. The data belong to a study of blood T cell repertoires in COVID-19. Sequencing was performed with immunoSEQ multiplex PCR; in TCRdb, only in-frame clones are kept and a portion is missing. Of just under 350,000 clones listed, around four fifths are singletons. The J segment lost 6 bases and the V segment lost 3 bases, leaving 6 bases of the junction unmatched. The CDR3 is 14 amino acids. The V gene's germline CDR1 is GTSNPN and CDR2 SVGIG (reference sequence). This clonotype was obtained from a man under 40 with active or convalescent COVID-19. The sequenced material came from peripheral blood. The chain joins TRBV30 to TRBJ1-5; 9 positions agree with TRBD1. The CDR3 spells CAWSPDRGGQPQHF. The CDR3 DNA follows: TGTGCCTGGAGCCCGGACAGGGGTGGTCAGCCCCAGCATTTT.